This T cell receptor beta chain was sequenced for a study of regulatory T cells in long-lasting Graves disease. Study at large: New Graves' disease cases had less than 3 months of antithyroid drugs.

Indicated time point: newly diagnosed GD, antithyroid drugs for less than 3 months. RNA from PBMCs was the source of the TCR library. Many counts were recorded for this clonotype. CDR3-region Arm-PCR and iRepertoire HTBI primers produced the TCR beta libraries. In TCRdb, the multiplex PCR reads were re-called with MiXCR into one record per CDR3 protein. Of about 330,000 distinct CDR3 sequences detected, 15% to 20% appear once; the ten largest clones hold around 20%. Germline values: CDR1 SGHAT, CDR2 FQNNGV. The V and J ends lost 0 bases and 6 bases respectively, with 10 bases between them. The length of the CDR3 is 14 residues. The sample was also reused in another study, on T cells in Graves' hyperthyroidism and ophthalmopathy. That work contributes: The TCR CDR3 was amplified in a first-round RT-PCR using the HTBI primer set. Blood also held most thyroid clonotypes expanded beyond 0.001.

This clonotype was obtained from a woman younger than 35 with Graves disease. V and J are TRBV11-2 and TRBJ2-3, with D unresolved. Here the sequenced sample was peripheral blood mononuclear cells (PBMCs), taken at new diagnosis, from a patient treated with antithyroid drugs. The CDR3 here is CASSLDRLGDTQYF. In nucleotides, the CDR3 is TGTGCCAGCAGCTTAGATCGGCTGGGGGATACGCAGTATTTT.